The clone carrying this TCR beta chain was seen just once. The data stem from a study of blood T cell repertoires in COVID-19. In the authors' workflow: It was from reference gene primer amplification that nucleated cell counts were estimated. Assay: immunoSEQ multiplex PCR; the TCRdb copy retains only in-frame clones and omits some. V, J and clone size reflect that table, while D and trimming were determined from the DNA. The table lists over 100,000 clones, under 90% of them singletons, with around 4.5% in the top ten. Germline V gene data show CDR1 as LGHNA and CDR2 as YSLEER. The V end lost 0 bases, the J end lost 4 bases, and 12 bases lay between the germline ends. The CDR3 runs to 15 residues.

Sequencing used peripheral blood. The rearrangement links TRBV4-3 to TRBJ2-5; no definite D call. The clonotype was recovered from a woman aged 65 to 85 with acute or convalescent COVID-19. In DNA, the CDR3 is TGCGCCAGCAGCCAAGATAGGCTAGGTTCAGAGACCCAGTACTTC. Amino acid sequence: CASSQDRLGSETQYF.